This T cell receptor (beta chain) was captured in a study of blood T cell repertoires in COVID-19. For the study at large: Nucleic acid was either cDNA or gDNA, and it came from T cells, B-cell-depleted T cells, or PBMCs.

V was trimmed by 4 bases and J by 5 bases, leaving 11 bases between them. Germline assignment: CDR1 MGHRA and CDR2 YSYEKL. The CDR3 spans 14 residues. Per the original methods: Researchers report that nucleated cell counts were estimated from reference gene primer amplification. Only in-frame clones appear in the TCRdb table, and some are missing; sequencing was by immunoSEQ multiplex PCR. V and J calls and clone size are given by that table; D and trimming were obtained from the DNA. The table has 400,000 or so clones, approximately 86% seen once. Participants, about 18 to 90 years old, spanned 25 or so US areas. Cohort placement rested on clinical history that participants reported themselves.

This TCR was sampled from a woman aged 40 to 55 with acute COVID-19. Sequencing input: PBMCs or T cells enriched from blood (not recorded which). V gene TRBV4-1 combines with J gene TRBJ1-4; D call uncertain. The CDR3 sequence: CASSPFLRNEKLFF. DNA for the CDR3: TGCGCCAGCAGCCCCTTCCTTCGGAATGAAAAACTGTTTTTT.